A single sample is the source of the 10 T cell receptor beta chains below, sequenced in a study of blood T cell repertoires in COVID-19. TCRdb's table, derived via immunoSEQ multiplex PCR, lists solely in-frame clones and lacks some. Among about 95,000 clones listed, approximately 81% were seen once. Sample: peripheral blood. The receptors were gathered from a man at least 80 years old with active or convalescent COVID-19.

V usage is TRBV6-5 and J usage is TRBJ2-7, with 7 bases lining up with TRBD2. Trimming removed 6 bases from V and 0 bases from J; junction bases left unmatched: 8. This CDR3 contains 15 residues. Germline CDR1 reads MNHEY; CDR2 reads SVGAGI. CDR3 loop: CASRTLRGSSYEQYF. The CDR3 coding sequence is TGTGCCAGCAGGACCCTGCGGGGGAGCTCCTACGAGCAGTACTTC.

This sequence joins TRBV4-1 and TRBJ1-3; unclear D gene. The V and J ends lost 1 base and 2 bases respectively, with 6 bases between them. CDR1 is MGHRA and CDR2 is YSYEKL in the germline V gene. The CDR3 has 14 amino acids. In DNA, the CDR3 is TGCGCCAGCAGCCAAGGTCTTGCTGGAAACACCATATATTTT. This sequence encodes CASSQGLAGNTIYF.

The rearrangement links TRBV7-2 to TRBJ2-7, with TRBD2 identical over 7 bases. This CDR3 has 14 amino acids. Germline loops: CDR1 SGHTA, CDR2 FQGNSA. V shed 6 bases, J shed 1 base, and the junction held 6 bases outside the gene matches. CDR3 loop: CASRRTSASYEQYF. CDR3 nucleotide sequence: TGTGCCAGCAGACGAACTAGCGCATCCTACGAGCAGTACTTC.

This chain joins TRBV5-4 and TRBJ1-1, with TRBD1 matching over 7 bases. The length of the CDR3 is 14 residues. The germline gives CDR1 SGHNT, CDR2 YYREEE (reference sequence). V gave up 4 bases and J gave up 0 bases; unmatched junction bases: 3. CDR3 loop: CASSKDRMNTEAFF. CDR3 sequence (DNA): TGTGCCAGCAGCAAGGACAGGATGAACACTGAAGCTTTCTTT.

This clone came up once. The rearrangement joins TRBV5-1 to TRBJ1-1, with 7 bases aligning to TRBD1. The V segment lost 4 bases and the J segment 4 bases; nucleotides outside the gene matches: 25. From germline, CDR1 is SGHRS and CDR2 YFSETQ. This CDR3 is 20 amino acids long. The chain's CDR3 is CASSPGSQGVGGPGSTEAFF. Here the CDR3 DNA reads TGCGCCAGCAGCCCTGGAAGTCAGGGGGTAGGAGGGCCTGGGAGCACTGAAGCTTTCTTT.

The chain recombines TRBV30 with TRBJ1-2, with 7 bases identical to TRBD1. The V and J ends lost 3 bases and 4 bases, in that order; junction bases with no gene match: 5. This CDR3 is built from 13 residues. The germline CDR1 and CDR2 sequences are GTSNPN and SVGIG (reference sequence). This CDR3 reads CAWSTGVGYGYTF. In DNA form, the CDR3 reads TGTGCCTGGAGCACAGGGGTGGGCTATGGCTACACCTTC.

The sample holds a few counts of this clone. The chain carries TRBV7-6 and TRBJ2-1; TRBD1 agrees at 7 bases. The germline gives CDR1 SGHVS, CDR2 FNYEAQ. This CDR3 is built from 15 residues. V shed 0 bases, J shed 4 bases, and the junction held 3 bases outside the gene matches. The CDR3 coding sequence is TGTGCCAGCAGCTTAGCGGGACAGAGGTACAATGAGCAGTTCTTC. This sequence encodes CASSLAGQRYNEQFF.

As to this clone: Other DNA sequences from this sample encode an identical CDR3 as well. This chain connects TRBV7-2 to TRBJ1-2; 7 positions agree with TRBD1. The junction had 4 bases not matched to a gene; V was cut back by 4 bases and J by 2 bases. CDR1 is SGHTA and CDR2 is FQGNSA in the germline V gene. The CDR3 is 14 amino acids. The CDR3 nucleotides are TGTGCCAGCAGCTCCGGGACAGAGAACTATGGCTACACCTTC. Translation: CASSSGTENYGYTF.

The chain joins TRBV21-1 to TRBJ2-2; the table names TRBD1, a call not compared with the DNA. TRBV21-1 is described as a pseudogene. This CDR3 has 16 amino acids. In DNA, the CDR3 is TGTGCCAGCAGCAATGGGCAGGCTCTCAACACCGGGGAGCTGTTTTTT. It encodes CASSNGQALNTGELFF.

This clone was seen a single time. The J gene is TRBJ2-3, the V gene TRBV9; 8 nucleotides match TRBD2. This CDR3 has 13 amino acids. Germline trimming cut 6 bases from V and 5 bases from J; bases unmatched to any gene: 5. Germline values: CDR1 SGDLS, CDR2 YYNGEE. DNA for the CDR3: TGTGCCAGCACGAGCGGGGGTCGAGATACGCAGTATTTT. Protein product: CASTSGGRDTQYF.